The present T cell receptor (beta chain) was sequenced within a study of regulatory T cells in long-lasting Graves disease. This CDR3 is 13 amino acids long. Deletions cut 3 bases from V and 4 bases from J, with 12 bases between. Germline V gene data show CDR1 as GTSNPN and CDR2 as SVGIG (reference sequence). The time point here: newly diagnosed GD, antithyroid drugs for less than 3 months. PBMC-derived RNA was used for the TCR library. Overall study findings and caveats: Persistent disease was associated with favored TRBV28 usage and with favored use of TRBJ1-2 and TRBJ2-5. The analysis examined peripheral blood only and excluded thyroid tissue.

This clonotype came up many times. Its target is unknown. Library construction for TCR beta used iRepertoire HTBI primers and Arm-PCR of CDR3 regions. Original processing methods: Gene usage covered about 60 TRBV and some 13 TRBJ segments. TCRdb redid the calling of the multiplex PCR reads with MiXCR, one entry per CDR3 protein. The V and J calls here are based on TCRdb, not the publication. The data show hundreds of thousands of distinct CDR3 sequences, 16% seen once. These sequences were also reported in another study, on T cells in Graves' hyperthyroidism and ophthalmopathy. Turning to that study: Stable Graves' hyperthyroidism meant no ophthalmopathy progression within 18 months.

This specimen was peripheral blood mononuclear cells (PBMCs), taken at new diagnosis, from a patient treated with antithyroid drugs. This receptor was obtained from a woman aged 25 to 39 with Graves disease. V gene TRBV30 combines with J gene TRBJ1-1; no firm D call. The CDR3 protein is CAWRPGKGTEAFF. CDR3 coding DNA: TGTGCCTGGAGACCAGGCAAGGGCACTGAAGCTTTCTTT.